The sample holds many counts of the clone carrying this T cell receptor (beta chain). The antigen is unknown. TCRdb re-analysed the 5' RACE reads in MiXCR, keeping a single row per CDR3 protein. The table lists 85,000 to 100,000 distinct CDR3 sequences, 8.8% of them singletons. These data belong to a study of CD8 T cells in ankylosing spondylitis. Study-wide findings and caveats: Prior literature has documented some motif variants in synovial fluid and blood from reactive arthritis. Disease-linked clones were found to be CD8+ and relatively rare in peripheral blood.

The CDR3 has 15 amino acids. The V end was cut by 4 bases, the J end by 5 bases, with 15 bases between. Germline V CDR1 and CDR2: SGDLS, YYNGEE. The clonotype comes from a male donor with ankylosing spondylitis or in good health (not recorded which). The chain recombines TRBV9 with TRBJ2-2; tentative D call: TRBD2 (5 bases). Sequences were obtained from blood, either unsorted or a sorted T cell fraction (not recorded which). Here the CDR3 DNA reads TGTGCCAGCAGCCTAAACTCTCGAGGGACCGGGGAGCTGTTTTTT. It encodes CASSLNSRGTGELFF.